These 30 T cell receptor beta chains were sequenced from one sample in a study of T cells expressing NK-cell markers. TCRdb reprocessed the 5' RACE reads, keeping one entry per CDR3 protein, no DNA. Its table records 550,000 to 600,000 distinct CDR3 sequences. Material: blood T cells: a sorted CD56 or NKG2C T cell subset, CD4+ or CD8+ T cells, or bulk PBMC T cells (not recorded which). The receptor set was obtained from a man between 18 and 35 years old in good health.

The V gene is TRBV12-3 or TRBV12-4, the J gene TRBJ2-1; TCRdb's D gene call, TRBD2, goes unchecked for lack of DNA. The CDR3 has 16 residues. This CDR3 is CASIKIPGLSYNEQFF.

CDR3 in amino acids: CASSAPRLGDTQYF. The chain recombines TRBV7-2 with TRBJ2-3; lacking DNA, the TRBD1 call made by TCRdb goes unchecked. The CDR3 is made up of 14 amino acids. Germline CDR1 is SGHTA and CDR2 is FQGNSA.

The V gene is TRBV7-3, the J gene TRBJ2-1; TCRdb returns TRBD1, unconfirmable since there is no DNA. The CDR3 runs 14 residues. The germline gives CDR1 SGHTA, CDR2 FQGTGA. The CDR3 is CASSLNRGSHEQFF.

The CDR3 sequence: CAISEPSAEKLFF. The chain couples TRBV10-3 to TRBJ1-4. The CDR3 length is 13 residues. Germline CDR1 is ENHRY and CDR2 is SYGVKD.

The J gene is TRBJ1-5, the V gene TRBV12-3 or TRBV12-4; TCRdb names TRBD1, which stays unverified in the absence of DNA. The CDR3 is made up of 13 amino acids. The CDR3 here is CASRDTVSQPQHF.

The chain joins TRBV12-3 or TRBV12-4 to TRBJ2-1; TCRdb's assignment of TRBD1 cannot be checked, as there is no DNA. The CDR3 has 16 residues. The CDR3 here is CASRPPNQGAYNEQFF.

The rearrangement links TRBV5-1 to TRBJ2-7; TCRdb lists TRBD1, though no DNA is available to test this call. CDR1 SGHRS and CDR2 YFSETQ come from the germline V gene. This CDR3 has 13 amino acids. This CDR3 is CASSRLGQYEQYF.

The chain joins TRBV29-1 to TRBJ1-2; checking the TCRdb D call of TRBD1 is not possible without DNA. The CDR3 length is 12 residues. Germline CDR1 and CDR2: SQVTM and ANQGSEA. CDR3 sequence reads: CSVENPGTGYTF.

The chain recombines TRBV6-5 with TRBJ2-1; without DNA, the TCRdb call of TRBD2 cannot be checked. Germline V gene sequence: CDR1 MNHEY, CDR2 SVGAGI. The CDR3 covers 14 residues. The CDR3 sequence is CASSYTGTRNEQFF.

This chain connects TRBV5-1 to TRBJ2-2; TCRdb indicates TRBD2, and absent DNA this call remains unverified. Per germline, CDR1 SGHRS and CDR2 YFSETQ. CDR3 length: 14 amino acids. The CDR3 loop reads CASSWTSGGVELFF.

The V and J genes are TRBV5-1 and TRBJ2-5; TCRdb names TRBD1, which stays unverified in the absence of DNA. This CDR3 is 15 amino acids long. The germline V gene encodes CDR1 SGHRS and CDR2 YFSETQ. The CDR3 reads CASRTGSLLGETQYF.

This chain links TRBV6-1 with TRBJ1-6. The CDR3 totals 13 residues. The germline gives CDR1 MNHNS, CDR2 SASEGT. This CDR3 reads CASSRLRFSPLHF.

The rearrangement links TRBV25-1 to TRBJ1-1; TCRdb's D call, TRBD1, is unchecked because there is no DNA. Looked up from germline, CDR1 is MGHDK and CDR2 is SYGVNS. The CDR3 is 18 amino acids. CDR3 loop: CASSGIWTGGSMNTEAFF.

The chain employs TRBV5-1 and TRBJ2-1; TCRdb indicates TRBD1, and absent DNA this call remains unverified. The germline CDR1 and CDR2 sequences are SGHRS and YFSETQ. This CDR3 region has 16 residues. This CDR3 reads CASSSEGRVRVDEQFF.

This chain links TRBV5-1 with TRBJ2-2; TCRdb designates TRBD2, a call that cannot be tested without DNA. Germline V gives CDR1 SGHRS, CDR2 YFSETQ. The CDR3 is 18 residues long. CDR3 region: CASSLPRVSGSTTGELFF.

The chain joins TRBV6-2 or TRBV6-3 to TRBJ2-1. This CDR3 has 21 residues. Germline V lookup: CDR1 MNHEY, CDR2 SVGEGT. The CDR3 loop is CASRGQAVHRETFSSYNEQFF.

This chain connects TRBV11-2 to TRBJ2-7; TCRdb gives TRBD2 as the D gene, but with no DNA this cannot be confirmed. CDR1 and CDR2 (germline): SGHAT, FQNNGV. This CDR3 is built from 19 residues. The CDR3 sequence: CASSFPRTSGRLSSYEQYF.

CDR3 region: CASSPGGGRSDTQYF. The V and J genes are TRBV9 and TRBJ2-3; TCRdb calls TRBD1, which cannot be checked without DNA. The CDR3 sequence is 15 residues long. CDR1 and CDR2 (germline): SGDLS, YYNGEE.

The gene calls are TRBV12-3 or TRBV12-4 and TRBJ2-1; TCRdb proposes TRBD2, but this gene call is untestable without DNA. The CDR3 sequence is 12 residues long. CDR3: CAGGGLANEQFF.

The rearrangement joins TRBV6-5 to TRBJ2-2; the D call from TCRdb, TRBD2, cannot be confirmed without DNA. The CDR3 extends over 12 amino acids. Germline CDR1 and CDR2: MNHEY and SVGAGI. The CDR3 sequence: CASQRGTGELFF.

The chain links TRBV29-1 to TRBJ2-2; the D call from TCRdb, TRBD1, cannot be confirmed without DNA. Looked up from germline, CDR1 is SQVTM and CDR2 is ANQGSEA. This CDR3 comprises 14 residues. CDR3 in amino acids: CSAGGRINNGELFF.

The chain couples TRBV29-1 to TRBJ2-3; lacking DNA, the TRBD1 call made by TCRdb goes unchecked. The CDR3 is 13 amino acids. Germline V CDR1 and CDR2: SQVTM, ANQGSEA. CDR3 residues: CSVRAASTDTQYF.

The chain combines TRBV7-2 with TRBJ2-5; absent DNA, TCRdb's TRBD2 call cannot be checked. The CDR3 sequence is 15 residues long. Per germline, CDR1 SGHTA and CDR2 FQGNSA. The CDR3 loop is CASSLKISDFETQYF.

The rearrangement links TRBV20-1 to TRBJ2-1. The germline V gene encodes CDR1 DFQATT and CDR2 SNEGSKA (reference sequence). This CDR3 region has 15 residues. The CDR3 sequence is CSARGVGEAYNEQFF.

The V and J genes are TRBV6-1 and TRBJ1-2. From germline, CDR1 is MNHNS and CDR2 SASEGT. The CDR3 is 14 amino acids. CDR3 amino acids: CATSPGTGLYGYTF.

The V gene is TRBV27, the J gene TRBJ2-6; TCRdb calls TRBD1, which cannot be checked without DNA. Germline V gene data show CDR1 as MNHEY and CDR2 as SMNVEV (reference sequence). The CDR3 covers 16 residues. This CDR3 reads CASSPPDRAGANVLTF.

This chain links TRBV12-3 or TRBV12-4 with TRBJ2-2; the TCRdb call, TRBD1, lacks DNA for checking. This CDR3 spans 18 amino acids. The CDR3: CASAQEPGSSANTGELFF.

The chain is built from TRBV28 and TRBJ1-3; TCRdb gives TRBD1 as the D gene, but with no DNA this cannot be confirmed. The CDR3 runs 14 residues. Germline loops: CDR1 MDHEN, CDR2 SYDVKM. The CDR3 loop is CASTTGAGGNTIYF.

This chain uses TRBV19 with TRBJ2-2; TCRdb picks TRBD2, but there is no DNA to check that call. There are 16 residues in the CDR3. CDR1 is LNHDA and CDR2 is SQIVND in the germline V gene (reference sequence). CDR3 protein: CASSKSAGGGAGELFF. Combining the CDR3 with reference TRBV19 and TRBJ2-2 gives the whole variable domain DGGITQSPKYLFRKEGQNVTLSCEQNLNHDAMYWYRQDPGQGLRLIYYSQIVNDFQKGDIAEGYSVSREKKESFPLTVTSAQKNPTAFYLCASSKSAGGGAGELFFGEGSRLTVL.

The chain employs TRBV10-3 and TRBJ2-2; the TRBD2 assignment by TCRdb is unverifiable without DNA. The CDR3 covers 14 residues. The V gene's germline CDR1 is ENHRY and CDR2 SYGVKD. CDR3 protein: CAIKEGRGTGELFF.